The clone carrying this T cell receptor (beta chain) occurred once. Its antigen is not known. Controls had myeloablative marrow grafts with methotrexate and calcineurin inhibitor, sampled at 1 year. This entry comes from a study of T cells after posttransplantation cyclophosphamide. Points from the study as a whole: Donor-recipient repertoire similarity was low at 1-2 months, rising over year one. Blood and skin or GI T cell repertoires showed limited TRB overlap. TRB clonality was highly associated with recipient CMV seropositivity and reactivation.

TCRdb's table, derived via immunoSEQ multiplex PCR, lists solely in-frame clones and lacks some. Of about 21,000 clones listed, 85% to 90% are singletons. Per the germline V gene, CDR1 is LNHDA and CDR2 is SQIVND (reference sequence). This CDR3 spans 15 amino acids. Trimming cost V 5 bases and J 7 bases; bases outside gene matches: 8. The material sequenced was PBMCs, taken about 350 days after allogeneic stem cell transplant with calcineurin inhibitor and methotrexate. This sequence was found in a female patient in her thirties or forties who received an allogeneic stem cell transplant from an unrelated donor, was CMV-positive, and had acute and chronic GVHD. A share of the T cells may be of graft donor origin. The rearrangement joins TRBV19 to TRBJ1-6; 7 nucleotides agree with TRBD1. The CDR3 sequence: CASSFGQVPNSPLHF. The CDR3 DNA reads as TGTGCCAGTAGTTTCGGACAGGTTCCAAATTCACCCCTCCACTTT. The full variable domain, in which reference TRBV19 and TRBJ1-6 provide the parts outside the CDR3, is DGGITQSPKYLFRKEGQNVTLSCEQNLNHDAMYWYRQDPGQGLRLIYYSQIVNDFQKGDIAEGYSVSREKKESFPLTVTSAQKNPTAFYLCASSFGQVPNSPLHFGNGTRLTVT.